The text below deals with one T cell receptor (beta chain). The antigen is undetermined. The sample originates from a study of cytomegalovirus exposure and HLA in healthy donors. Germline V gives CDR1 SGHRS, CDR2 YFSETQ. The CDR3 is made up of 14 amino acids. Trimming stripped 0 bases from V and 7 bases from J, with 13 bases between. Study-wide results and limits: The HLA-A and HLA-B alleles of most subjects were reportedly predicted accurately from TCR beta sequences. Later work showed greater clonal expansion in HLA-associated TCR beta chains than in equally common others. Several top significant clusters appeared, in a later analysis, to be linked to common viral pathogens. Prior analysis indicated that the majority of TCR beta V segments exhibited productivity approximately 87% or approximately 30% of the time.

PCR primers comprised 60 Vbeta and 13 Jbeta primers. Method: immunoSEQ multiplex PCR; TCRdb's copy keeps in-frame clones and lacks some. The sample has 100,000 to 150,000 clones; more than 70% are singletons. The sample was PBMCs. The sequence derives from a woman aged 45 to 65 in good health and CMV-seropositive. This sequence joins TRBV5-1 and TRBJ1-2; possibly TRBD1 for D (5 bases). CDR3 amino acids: CASSLGGVGGGYTF. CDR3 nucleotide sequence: TGCGCCAGCAGCTTGGGGGGGGTAGGCGGTGGCTACACCTTC.